The rows below give T cell receptor beta chains drawn from one sample of a study of blood T cell repertoires in COVID-19. Repertoires were generated with immunoSEQ multiplex PCR, while TCRdb's copy carries only in-frame clones and drops some. Here the sample spans 95,000 to 150,000 clones, around 80% being singletons. The source material was peripheral blood. The receptors come from a man in his 60s with active or convalescent COVID-19. The CDR3 runs from the conserved cysteine through the conserved F or W. Fields, in order: D gene, J gene, clone size, V gene, CDR3 DNA, CDR3 protein. A D gene is named only where the DNA matches it firmly. The size of a clone is reported for some rows only, either as once, few or many, or as a class for expanded clones.

>.|TRBJ2-2|.|TRBV6-5
TGTGCCAGCAGGAGGCGGGATCCCGGGGAGCTGTTTTTT
CASRRRDPGELFF
>.|TRBJ1-2|.|TRBV19
TGTGCCAGTATGGGGAGGGGCGACCCAAACTATGGCTACACCTTC
CASMGRGDPNYGYTF
>.|TRBJ1-4|.|TRBV18
TGTGCCAGCTCACCAGTGGCCATTAATGAAAAACTGTTTTTT
CASSPVAINEKLFF
>.|TRBJ1-3|.|TRBV19
TGTGCCAGTAGTAAGCCCACAGAAGGAAACACCATATATTTT
CASSKPTEGNTIYF
>.|TRBJ2-3|.|TRBV4-1
TGCGCCAGCAGCCACCTACGACAGGGAGGCGGAGATACGCAGTATTTT
CASSHLRQGGGDTQYF
>.|TRBJ2-5|.|TRBV5-6
TGTGCCAGCAGCTTGGCCAACAGGTTCGGGGAGACCCAGTACTTC
CASSLANRFGETQYF
>.|TRBJ2-7|once|TRBV28
TGTGCCAGCAGATACAACGTGGCCGAGCAGTACTTC
CASRYNVAEQYF
>.|TRBJ2-3|once|TRBV5-1
TGCGCCAGCAGCCGTCCTGCAGATACGCAGTATTTT
CASSRPADTQYF
>.|TRBJ2-2|.|TRBV9
TGTGCCAGCAGCGATCCGGGGGAAGGAGCGAACACCGGGGAGCTGTTTTTT
CASSDPGEGANTGELFF
>.|TRBJ2-1|few|TRBV7-3
TGTGCCAGCAGCTTAGGTGCCGGGACTTTCTACAATGAGCAGTTCTTC
CASSLGAGTFYNEQFF
>.|TRBJ1-1|few|TRBV12-5
TGTGCTTCCCGCCGGACAGAGAACACTGAAGCTTTCTTT
CASRRTENTEAFF
>.|TRBJ2-1|.|TRBV11-3
TGTGCCAGCAGCAAGGACACTACTACTGAGCAGTTCTTC
CASSKDTTTEQFF
>.|TRBJ2-2|.|TRBV7-3
TGTGCCAGCAGCTTAACTAGTTTGAACACCGGGGAGCTGTTTTTT
CASSLTSLNTGELFF
>.|TRBJ1-3|.|TRBV18
TGTGCCAGCTCACCCTCACAGGGCTCCTCTGGAAACACCATATATTTT
CASSPSQGSSGNTIYF
>TRBD1|TRBJ2-1|few|TRBV3-1/TRBV3-2
TGTGCCAGCAGCCACTTATTCCGGACAGGGGATCCCTACAATGAGCAGTTCTTC
CASSHLFRTGDPYNEQFF
>TRBD1|TRBJ2-1|.|TRBV5-1
TGCGCCAGCAGCATCCGACAGGGAAACGGCAATGAGCAGTTCTTC
CASSIRQGNGNEQFF
>TRBD2|TRBJ2-5|.|TRBV28
TGTGCCAGCAGTGCTTGGACTAGCGGAAAAGAGACCCAGTACTTC
CASSAWTSGKETQYF
>TRBD2|TRBJ2-2|.|TRBV5-1
TGCGCCAGCAGCTTGAATAGCGGGTGGAACACCGGGGAGCTGTTTTTT
CASSLNSGWNTGELFF
>TRBD2|TRBJ2-2|.|TRBV19
TGTGCCAGTAGTATACGGGGGGCTAGCGGGACCGGGGAGCTGTTTTTT
CASSIRGASGTGELFF
>TRBD1|TRBJ1-2|.|TRBV11-2
TGTGCCAGCAGTCCCGAAGGGACAGCTATCCTTCGCTACACCTTC
CASSPEGTAILRYTF
>.|TRBJ1-5|.|TRBV3-1/TRBV3-2
TGTGCCAGCAGCCAAGGCGGAGCCCAGCATTTT
CASSQGGAQHF
>TRBD1|TRBJ1-1|few|TRBV5-5
TGTGCCAGCAGCAGTCAGGGGGCCACTGAAGCTTTCTTT
CASSSQGATEAFF
>.|TRBJ1-5|few|TRBV28
TGTGCCAGCAGTTTAAATGGAGGGAGCAATCAGCCCCAGCATTTT
CASSLNGGSNQPQHF
>.|TRBJ1-2|.|TRBV28
TGTGCCCACCAGTCCGCTAACTATGGCTACACCTTC
CAHQSANYGYTF
>TRBD2|TRBJ2-1|.|TRBV7-9
TGTGCCAGCAGCCCACTGAGCGGGAGTGGGAATGAGCAGTTCTTC
CASSPLSGSGNEQFF
>TRBD2|TRBJ2-3|.|TRBV19
TGTGCCAGTACCTTGGGACTAGCGGTGGATACGCAGTATTTT
CASTLGLAVDTQYF
>.|TRBJ2-3|once|TRBV5-1
TGCGCCAGCAGCTTTATCTCAGATACGCAGTATTTT
CASSFISDTQYF
>TRBD1|TRBJ1-2|.|TRBV4-1
TGCGCCAGCAGTCGACCCGGACAGGGCTCTGGCTACACCTTC
CASSRPGQGSGYTF
>TRBD1|TRBJ1-6|.|TRBV9
TGTGCCAGCAGCAATGGACAGGGGCGTAATTCACCCCTCCACTTT
CASSNGQGRNSPLHF